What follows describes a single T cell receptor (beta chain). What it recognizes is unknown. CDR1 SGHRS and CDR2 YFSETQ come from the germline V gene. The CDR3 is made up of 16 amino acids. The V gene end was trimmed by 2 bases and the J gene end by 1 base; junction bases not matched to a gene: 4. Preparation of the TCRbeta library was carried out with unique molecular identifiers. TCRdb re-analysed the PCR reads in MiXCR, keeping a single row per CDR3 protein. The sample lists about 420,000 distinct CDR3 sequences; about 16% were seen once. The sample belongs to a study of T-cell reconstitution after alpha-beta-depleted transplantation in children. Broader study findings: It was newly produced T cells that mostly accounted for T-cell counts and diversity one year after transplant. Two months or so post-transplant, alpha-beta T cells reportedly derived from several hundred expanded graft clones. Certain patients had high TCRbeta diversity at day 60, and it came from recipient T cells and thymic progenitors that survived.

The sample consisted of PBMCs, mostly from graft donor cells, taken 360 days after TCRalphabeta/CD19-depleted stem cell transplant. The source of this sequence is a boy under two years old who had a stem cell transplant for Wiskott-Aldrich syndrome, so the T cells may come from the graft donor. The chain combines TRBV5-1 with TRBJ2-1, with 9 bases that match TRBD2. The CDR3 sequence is CASSLRLAASYNEQFF. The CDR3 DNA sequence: TGCGCCAGCAGCTTACGACTAGCGGCTTCCTACAATGAGCAGTTCTTC.